A single sample gave rise to the 26 T cell receptor beta chains below, sequenced in a study of blood T cell repertoires in COVID-19 (dated by TCRdb to the early 2020s). Library construction relied on the immunoSEQ multiplex PCR assay. TCRdb stores this immuneACCESS table with in-frame sequences only. Part of the clones is absent; in the studies checked, under half of the shortfall reflects unresolved V genes, and no reason is known for the rest. The sample data list 300,000 to 450,000 clones, and approximately 89% of these were observed just once. The ten biggest clones cover about 3.9% of the sample. The sequenced sample was peripheral blood. Every receptor here comes from a woman aged 60-70 years with COVID-19, enrolled during active disease.

Of note for this clone: The same CDR3 also results from other DNA sequences found in this sample. This chain joins TRBV6-5 and TRBJ2-7; D is uncertain. Germline-derived CDR1 and CDR2 are MNHEY and SVGAGI. V was pared by 0 bases and J by 5 bases, with 11 bases between. The CDR3 covers 14 residues. The CDR3 here is CASSYSGLNHEQYF. CDR3 sequence (DNA): TGTGCCAGCAGTTACTCGGGCCTAAACCACGAGCAGTACTTC.

The rearrangement links TRBV3-1 (or the pseudogene TRBV3-2) to TRBJ2-6; TRBD1 matches 8 bases. V was pared by 3 bases and J by 4 bases, with 5 bases of the junction left unmatched. Per germline, CDR1 LGHDT and CDR2 YNNKEL (reference sequence). This CDR3 spans 16 amino acids. In DNA, the CDR3 is TGTGCCAGCAGCCAGGCAACAGGGGGAGGGGCCAACGTCCTGACTTTC. This sequence encodes CASSQATGGGANVLTF.

The V and J genes are TRBV6-5 and TRBJ1-1; 7 bases are shared with TRBD1. The CDR3 runs to 15 residues. Germline V lookup: CDR1 MNHEY, CDR2 SVGAGI. V was pared by 0 bases and J by 5 bases, with 6 bases of the junction left unmatched. The CDR3 DNA reads as TGTGCCAGCAGTTACTCCATCCAGGGGGAAACTGAAGCTTTCTTT. It codes for CASSYSIQGETEAFF.

This clone was detected only a few times. The chain is built from TRBV7-8 and TRBJ1-2, with D uncertain. Germline CDR1 and CDR2: SGHVS and FQNEAQ. Trimming shortened V by 0 bases and J by 6 bases, and 8 bases separated the two germline ends. The CDR3 extends over 13 amino acids. DNA for the CDR3: TGTGCCAGCAGCTTAGCAATTCCCGATGGCTACACCTTC. It is translated as CASSLAIPDGYTF. The whole variable domain, filled in from reference TRBV7-8 and TRBJ1-2, reads GAGVSQSPRYKVAKRGQDVALRCDPISGHVSLFWYQQALGQGPEFLTYFQNEAQLDKSGLPSDRFFAERPEGSVSTLKIQRTQQEDSAVYLCASSLAIPDGYTFGSGTRLTVV.

The V call is TRBV30, the J call TRBJ1-1, with TRBD1 matching over 8 bases. The CDR3 covers 11 residues. The J segment lost 9 bases and the V segment lost 8 bases, leaving 8 bases of the junction unmatched. Germline V gene lookup returns CDR1 GTSNPN and CDR2 SVGIG (reference sequence). The CDR3 protein is CASLQGDQAFF. The CDR3 region has the DNA TGTGCCAGCTTACAGGGGGATCAAGCTTTCTTT.

CDR3 in amino acids: CASSLEVRGGMNEQFF. The CDR3 bases are TGTGCCAGCAGCTTAGAGGTGCGGGGGGGTATGAATGAGCAGTTCTTC. The chain is built from TRBV11-2 and TRBJ2-1, with 9 bases aligning to TRBD2. Per the germline V gene, CDR1 is SGHAT and CDR2 is FQNNGV. This CDR3 is 16 amino acids long. J lost 7 bases, V lost 0 bases, and 7 bases had no gene match.

The V call is TRBV27, the J call TRBJ2-1, with 8 nucleotides matching TRBD1. Germline V gene sequence: CDR1 MNHEY, CDR2 SMNVEV (reference sequence). Unmatched junction bases numbered 8, after V lost 3 bases and J lost 10 bases. The CDR3 sequence is 14 residues long. The CDR3 DNA sequence: TGTGCCAGCAGTTTGGGACAGGCCGGACGGGAGCAGTTCTTC. It yields the protein CASSLGQAGREQFF.

This clone was seen just once. V usage is TRBV7-9 and J usage is TRBJ2-7; 10 nucleotides line up with TRBD1. V was clipped by 5 bases and J by 4 bases; unmatched bases: 8. CDR1 is SEHNR and CDR2 is FQNEAQ in the germline V gene (reference sequence). CDR3 length: 15 amino acids. The CDR3 spells CASSQGTGDGYEQYF. In nucleotides, the CDR3 is TGTGCCAGCAGCCAAGGGACAGGGGATGGATACGAGCAGTACTTC. Variable domain in full (rest from reference TRBV7-9 and TRBJ2-7): DTGVSQNPRHKITKRGQNVTFRCDPISEHNRLYWYRQTLGQGPEFLTYFQNEAQLEKSRLLSDRFSAERPKGSFSTLEIQRTEQGDSAMYLCASSQGTGDGYEQYFGPGTRLTVT.

The V and J genes are TRBV18 and TRBJ1-4; D unresolved. V was trimmed by 2 bases and J by 5 bases, leaving 9 bases between them. The CDR3 has 14 amino acids. Germline loops: CDR1 KGHSH, CDR2 LQKENI. CDR3 sequence (DNA): TGTGCCAGCTCACCAGCGGCAGACAATGAAAAACTGTTTTTT. Protein product: CASSPAADNEKLFF. Using reference TRBV18 and TRBJ1-4 for the parts outside the CDR3, the full variable domain is NAGVMQNPRHLVRRRGQEARLRCSPMKGHSHVYWYRQLPEEGLKFMVYLQKENIIDESGMPKERFSAEFPKEGPSILRIQQVVRGDSAAYFCASSPAADNEKLFFGSGTQLSVL.

This clone was seen more than once but under ten times. The chain combines TRBV18 with TRBJ1-3; maybe TRBD1 (5 bases). This CDR3 region has 16 residues. Germline CDR1 KGHSH, CDR2 LQKENI. V gave up 4 bases and J gave up 0 bases, with 13 bases separating them. The CDR3 DNA reads as TGTGCCAGCTCACGGGACGGGGGTAGCTCTGGAAACACCATATATTTT. This translates into CASSRDGGSSGNTIYF.

The rearrangement joins TRBV7-9 to TRBJ2-3, with 10 nucleotides matching TRBD2. Germline CDR1 is SEHNR and CDR2 is FQNEAQ (reference sequence). Losses at the gene ends were 5 bases for V and 4 bases for J; bases not matched to a gene: 3. The CDR3 is made up of 14 amino acids. CDR3 DNA: TGTGCCAGCAGCCGGACTAGCGGCCCAGATACGCAGTATTTT. Amino acids: CASSRTSGPDTQYF.

The chain carries TRBV5-1 and TRBJ2-2; TRBD1 matches 10 bases. The CDR3 runs 15 residues. From germline, CDR1 is SGHRS and CDR2 YFSETQ. The V and J ends lost 4 bases and 5 bases, in that order; junction bases with no gene match: 5. CDR3 bases: TGCGCCAGCAGCCCCGGGGGACAGGGGACCGGGGAGCTGTTTTTT. Protein: CASSPGGQGTGELFF.

J is TRBJ1-2 and V is TRBV19, with 7 nucleotides matching TRBD1. J was trimmed by 3 bases and V by 1 base; bases with no gene match: 5. This CDR3 has 15 amino acids. Germline V gene data show CDR1 as LNHDA and CDR2 as SQIVND (reference sequence). CDR3 protein: CASSIVGTAYYGYTF. In DNA form, the CDR3 reads TGTGCCAGTAGTATAGTTGGGACAGCATACTATGGCTACACCTTC.

The V call is TRBV28, the J call TRBJ2-7, with 9 nucleotides matching TRBD1. The germline gives CDR1 MDHEN, CDR2 SYDVKM. V dropped 0 bases and J dropped 4; count of bases not matched to a gene: 10. The length of the CDR3 is 17 residues. The CDR3 loop reads CASSLWGSGTGTYEQYF. DNA of the CDR3: TGTGCCAGCAGTTTATGGGGGTCAGGGACAGGGACTTACGAGCAGTACTTC.

The chain joins TRBV5-1 to TRBJ2-3, with 13 bases identical to TRBD2. The CDR3 length is 16 residues. Germline CDR1 is SGHRS and CDR2 is YFSETQ. The V and J ends lost 4 bases and 3 bases, in that order; junction bases with no gene match: 5. This CDR3 reads CASSGGTSGVTDTQYF. DNA for the CDR3: TGCGCCAGCAGCGGAGGGACTAGCGGGGTTACAGATACGCAGTATTTT.

The CDR3 spells CASTIRSTGATEAFF. In nucleotides, the CDR3 is TGTGCCAGCACCATACGATCGACAGGGGCAACTGAAGCTTTCTTT. This chain connects TRBV6-5 to TRBJ1-1; 8 positions agree with TRBD1. The V segment lost 7 bases and the J segment 5 bases; nucleotides outside the gene matches: 12. CDR1 and CDR2 (germline): MNHEY, SVGAGI. CDR3 length: 15 amino acids.

V gene TRBV7-2 combines with J gene TRBJ1-2; weak D call: TRBD1 (5 bases). The CDR3 covers 13 residues. With 3 bases removed from V and 4 bases from J, the gap between germline ends came to 9 bases. Germline CDR1 reads SGHTA; CDR2 reads FQGNSA. The CDR3 here is CASSFGGGYGYTF. CDR3 bases: TGTGCCAGCAGCTTCGGGGGAGGCTATGGCTACACCTTC.

The chain couples TRBV20-1 to TRBJ2-7, with D possibly TRBD1 on 6 matching bases. This CDR3 is built from 11 residues. Deletions cut 6 bases from V and 9 bases from J, with 15 bases between. Per germline, CDR1 DFQATT and CDR2 SNEGSKA (reference sequence). The CDR3 DNA reads as TGCAGTGCAAACAGGGACGTAGGGCAGTACTTC. Translation gives CSANRDVGQYF.

The rearrangement links TRBV19 to TRBJ1-1; TRBD1 agrees at 9 bases. The CDR3 sequence is 14 residues long. CDR1 and CDR2 from the germline V gene are LNHDA and SQIVND (reference sequence). V shed 0 bases, J shed 10 bases, and the junction held 6 bases outside the gene matches. CDR3 protein: CASSIDGTGKVAFF. CDR3 DNA sequence: TGTGCCAGTAGTATAGATGGGACAGGGAAGGTAGCTTTCTTT.

This chain links TRBV3-1 (or the pseudogene TRBV3-2) with TRBJ2-1; 10 bases match TRBD2. The CDR3 loop spans 16 amino acids. Germline-derived CDR1 and CDR2 are LGHDT and YNNKEL (reference sequence). Unmatched junction bases numbered 12, after V lost 4 bases and J lost 9 bases. This CDR3 is CASSRSGGAFIGEQFF. CDR3 DNA sequence: TGTGCCAGCAGCCGAAGCGGGGGGGCGTTTATCGGTGAGCAGTTCTTC.

The chain has TRBV11-1 and TRBJ2-5; TRBD1 might be the D (5 bases). The CDR3 has 15 residues. Trimming removed 1 base from V and 0 bases from J, with 9 bases in between. Germline CDR1 and CDR2: SGHAT and FQDESV (reference sequence). CDR3 region: CASSLVRGHQETQYF. The DNA of the CDR3 is TGTGCCAGCAGCTTAGTTAGGGGTCACCAAGAGACCCAGTACTTC. Filled out from reference TRBV11-1 and TRBJ2-5, the complete variable domain reads EAEVAQSPRYKITEKSQAVAFWCDPISGHATLYWYRQILGQGPELLVQFQDESVVDDSQLPKDRFSAERLKGVDSTLKIQPAELGDSAMYLCASSLVRGHQETQYFGPGTRLLVL.

This clone was observed once. The rearrangement links TRBV19 to TRBJ2-1; unclear D gene. The CDR3 consists of 15 residues. Germline V gene data show CDR1 as LNHDA and CDR2 as SQIVND (reference sequence). The V end lost 5 bases, the J end lost 1 base, and 12 bases lay between the germline ends. This CDR3 is CASSDGDSSYNEQFF. The CDR3 DNA follows: TGTGCCAGTAGTGACGGTGACTCTTCCTACAATGAGCAGTTCTTC.

The V and J genes are TRBV5-1 and TRBJ2-3; 8 bases fit TRBD2. Germline lookup yields CDR1 SGHRS and CDR2 YFSETQ. This CDR3 comprises 17 residues. The ends lost 2 bases at V and 0 bases at J; junction bases unmatched: 8. CDR3 DNA: TGCGCCAGCAGCTTATCCCCAGCGGGGGCTAGCACAGATACGCAGTATTTT. Its translation: CASSLSPAGASTDTQYF.

In nucleotides, the CDR3 is TGTGCCAGCAGCTTACGGGGGGGGGATAGCACAGATACGCAGTATTTT. Protein: CASSLRGGDSTDTQYF. The chain combines TRBV11-2 with TRBJ2-3, with 8 bases that match TRBD2. Looked up from germline, CDR1 is SGHAT and CDR2 is FQNNGV. Trimming removed 2 bases from V and 0 bases from J; junction bases left unmatched: 4. The CDR3 is 16 residues long.

In its sample, this clone was seen once. The rearrangement uses TRBV7-8 and TRBJ1-2; D not resolved. V was clipped by 3 bases and J by 5 bases, with 13 bases between them. CDR3 length: 14 amino acids. Germline values: CDR1 SGHVS, CDR2 FQNEAQ. CDR3 residues: CASSFTGIPYGYTF. DNA of the CDR3: TGTGCCAGCAGCTTTACCGGGATACCTTATGGCTACACCTTC.

Only one count was recorded for this clone. The chain joins TRBV5-1 to TRBJ1-2, with unresolved D. Germline CDR1 reads SGHRS; CDR2 reads YFSETQ. Trimming shortened V by 7 bases and J by 0 bases, and 13 bases separated the two germline ends. The CDR3 sequence is 14 residues long. The CDR3 protein is CASAEGSPNYGYTF. For the CDR3, the DNA is TGCGCCAGCGCCGAGGGATCTCCTAACTATGGCTACACCTTC.